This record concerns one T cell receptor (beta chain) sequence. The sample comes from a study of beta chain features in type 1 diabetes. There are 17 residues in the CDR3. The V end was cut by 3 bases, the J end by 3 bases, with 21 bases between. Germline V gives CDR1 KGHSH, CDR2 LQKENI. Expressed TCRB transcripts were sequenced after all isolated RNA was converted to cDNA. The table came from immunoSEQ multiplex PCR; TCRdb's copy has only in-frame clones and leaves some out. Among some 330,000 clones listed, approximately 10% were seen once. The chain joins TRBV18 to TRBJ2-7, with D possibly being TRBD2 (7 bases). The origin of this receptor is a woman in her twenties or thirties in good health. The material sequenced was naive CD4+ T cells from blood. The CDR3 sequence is CASSPPTSRGAHYEQYF. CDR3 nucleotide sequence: TGTGCCAGCTCACCCCCTACAAGTCGGGGGGCCCACTACGAGCAGTACTTC.